This T cell receptor (beta chain) is drawn from a study of T cell responses to AZD1222 COVID-19 vaccine. Study-wide points: Spike was spanned by vaccine-associated CD4 TCRs, with dominance at 160-218 and 743-854. Two doses of AZD1222 preceded a rise in Spike-specific TCR breadth and depth. None of the repertoires were sampled until the peak T cell response had passed. Just a handful of AZD1222 recipients were seropositive at baseline.

The V end was cut by 1 base, the J end by 4 bases, with 10 bases between. CDR1 MNHNS and CDR2 SASEGT come from the germline V gene. The CDR3 is made up of 14 amino acids. The repertoire was sequenced with immunoSEQ multiplex PCR; TCRdb's copy has only in-frame clones and lacks some. The sample consists of about 56,000 clones, 80% to 90% of them appearing once. Turning to this clone: Its antigen is not known.

This sequence joins TRBV6-1 and TRBJ1-2, with a possible D match to TRBD1 (5 bases). Sequenced material: peripheral blood, taken on day 0 of AZD1222 vaccination. The TCR originated in an adult in good health. The CDR3 coding sequence is TGTGCCAGCAGTGAAGAGTACAGGACCTATGGCTACACCTTC. Translation gives CASSEEYRTYGYTF.